This record looks at one T cell receptor beta chain sequence and its context. Its antigen is as yet unknown. The table came from immunoSEQ multiplex PCR; TCRdb's copy has only in-frame clones and leaves some out. The sample lists roughly 12,000 clones, 90% to 95% occurring once. CDR3 length equals 15 residues. The V and J ends lost 5 bases and 5 bases, in that order; junction bases with no gene match: 10. Germline CDR1 reads MDHEN; CDR2 reads SYDVKM. This sample is drawn from a study of graft-versus-host responses after intestinal transplantation. Study as a whole: All recipients were transplanted with multivisceral, liver-intestinal, or isolated intestinal grafts. After anti-thymocyte globulin induction, recipients took tacrolimus and steroids for around three years. Whole-study findings and limits: The highest levels of circulating GvH clones went along with early declines in HvG clones after transplant. High graft-versus-host to host-versus-graft clonal ratios were found in allografts of patients who had graft-donor T cell macrochimerism.

Time point defined: postoperative day 105 after intestinal transplantation (dayNNNN = postoperative day). The sample in question was PBMCs, obtained 105 days after intestinal transplantation. The V gene is TRBV28, the J gene TRBJ1-2, with 8 bases that match TRBD1. This sequence originates from a human patient who received an intestinal transplant, so some T cells may come from the graft donor. DNA for the CDR3: TGTGCCAGCAGTCCGCGGACAGGGCCCCTTTATGGCTACACCTTC. This sequence encodes CASSPRTGPLYGYTF.